Below, 10 T cell receptor beta chains from the same sample are listed, as sequenced in a study of breast tumors, draining lymph nodes, adjacent tissues. Via MiXCR, TCRdb re-called the multiplex PCR reads, giving one row per CDR3 protein. The sample has 75,000 to 100,000 distinct CDR3 sequences; roughly 19% are singletons. Breast cancer patients provided tissue from their axillary draining lymph nodes. The sequenced material came from axillary lymph node tissue. These receptors originate from a female donor with breast cancer. Some clones in this sample may be carry-over from other donors' samples.

The table lists this clonotype with many counts. V gene TRBV19 combines with J gene TRBJ2-2; D perhaps matches TRBD2 (6 bases). Per the germline V gene, CDR1 is LNHDA and CDR2 is SQIVND (reference sequence). Trimming stripped 4 bases from V and 4 bases from J, with 16 bases between. The CDR3 sequence is 16 residues long. CDR3 residues: CASSTWVGRSTGELFF. CDR3 bases: TGTGCCAGTAGTACCTGGGTGGGGAGGAGCACCGGGGAGCTGTTTTTT.

Many counts were recorded for this clonotype. V is TRBV3-1 and J is TRBJ2-1; either TRBD1 or TRBD2 may supply D (5 bases each). Germline values: CDR1 LGHDT, CDR2 YNNKEL (reference sequence). The CDR3 length is 15 residues. Deletions cut 1 base from V and 9 bases from J, with 16 bases between. In nucleotides, the CDR3 is TGTGCCAGCAGCCAAGCAAGCGGCCAGGGTGGTGAGCAGTTCTTC. Translated: CASSQASGQGGEQFF.

This clonotype was recorded at least ten times. This chain links TRBV4-2 with TRBJ1-2, with D uncertain. This CDR3 spans 15 amino acids. CDR1 LGHNA and CDR2 YNFKEQ come from the germline V gene. The V end was cut by 1 base, the J end by 2 bases, with 11 bases between. DNA of the CDR3: TGTGCCAGCAGCCAAGCGACCCCGACAAACTATGGCTACACCTTC. The encoded protein is CASSQATPTNYGYTF.

This clonotype has ten or more counts. The chain uses TRBV4-2 and TRBJ2-2, with TRBD2 identical over 8 bases. CDR3 length equals 16 residues. Unmatched junction bases numbered 5, after V lost 5 bases and J lost 0 bases. The V gene's germline CDR1 is LGHNA and CDR2 YNFKEQ. The CDR3 loop is CASSDSGAANTGELFF. CDR3 bases: TGTGCCAGCAGCGATAGCGGGGCCGCGAACACCGGGGAGCTGTTTTTT.

The chain carries TRBV28 and TRBJ2-1; 8 bases match TRBD1. Germline V gene data show CDR1 as MDHEN and CDR2 as SYDVKM. The CDR3 spans 17 residues. J lost 9 bases, V lost 3 bases, and 16 bases had no gene match. The DNA for the CDR3 is TGTGCCAGCAGTTTCCCCAGGGGGCGCCCCCAAAGGGGTGAGCAGTTCTTC. Amino acids: CASSFPRGRPQRGEQFF. Complete variable domain (other parts from reference TRBV28 and TRBJ2-1): DVKVTQSSRYLVKRTGEKVFLECVQDMDHENMFWYRQDPGLGLRLIYFSYDVKMKEKGDIPEGYSVSREKKERFSLILESASTNQTSMYLCASSFPRGRPQRGEQFFGPGTRLTVL.

The rearrangement joins TRBV4-1 to TRBJ2-4, with 9 bases lining up with TRBD2. The CDR3 loop spans 19 amino acids. CDR1 MGHRA and CDR2 YSYEKL come from the germline V gene. J was trimmed by 1 base and V by 0 bases; bases with no gene match: 10. The CDR3 DNA reads TGCGCCAGCAGCCAAGATTGGCGGGAGGGGCGTTTGGCCAAAAACATTCAGTACTTC. This codes for CASSQDWREGRLAKNIQYF.

This clonotype was picked up many times. The V gene is TRBV5-1, the J gene TRBJ2-3, with unresolved D. The germline gives CDR1 SGHRS, CDR2 YFSETQ. The CDR3 has 15 amino acids. The V gene lost 4 bases and the J gene lost 0 bases, with 12 bases spanning the gap. CDR3 sequence: CASSPAVFSTDTQYF. CDR3 nucleotides: TGCGCCAGCAGCCCGGCAGTCTTCAGCACAGATACGCAGTATTTT.

This clonotype was counted many times. The genes are TRBV4-1 and TRBJ2-3; TRBD1 aligns across 7 bases. The CDR3 covers 14 residues. Trimming removed 4 bases from V and 4 bases from J; junction bases left unmatched: 5. Per germline, CDR1 MGHRA and CDR2 YSYEKL. This CDR3 reads CASSLVDRADTQYF. As DNA, the CDR3 is TGCGCCAGCAGCCTCGTTGACAGGGCAGATACGCAGTATTTT.

Many counts were recorded for this clonotype. The chain uses TRBV10-2 and TRBJ2-1; TRBD1 or TRBD2 may be the D gene (5 bases each). Germline V gene lookup returns CDR1 WSHSY and CDR2 SAAADI. The CDR3 has 14 amino acids. Trimming removed 4 bases at V and 7 bases at J, with 14 bases between. In nucleotides, the CDR3 is TGCGCCAGCAGTGCGGTGAGGGGCTGGAATGAGCAGTTCTTC. Amino acid sequence: CASSAVRGWNEQFF.

This clonotype was recorded at least ten times. The gene calls are TRBV9 and TRBJ2-7; D is uncertain. Germline lookup yields CDR1 SGDLS and CDR2 YYNGEE. V was pared by 0 bases and J by 4 bases, with 11 bases between. The CDR3 length is 14 residues. The CDR3 loop reads CASSVATPAYEQYF. CDR3 DNA: TGTGCCAGCAGCGTAGCCACCCCAGCATACGAGCAGTACTTC.